This T cell receptor beta chain is from a study of monozygotic twins with inflammatory bowel disease. Per individual sample, eight separate reactions were used to make cDNA. The authors ran two nested PCRs of 16 and 9 cycles on TCRalpha and TCRbeta cDNA. No DNA is given; TCRdb re-called the 5' RACE reads and lists each CDR3 protein once. This sample contains more than 300,000 distinct CDR3 sequences. Germline CDR1 and CDR2: SGHAT and FQNNGV. The CDR3 totals 18 residues. The chain has TRBV11-2 and TRBJ2-1; TCRdb outputs TRBD1, but without DNA this stays unchecked. The receptor's source is a human donor with ulcerative colitis or Crohn's disease, or a healthy co-twin of an affected twin (not recorded which). The sample was blood. The CDR3 is CASSLRPATGAQGGGQFF.